Listed below are T cell receptor beta chains from one sample, sequenced in a study of identifying expanded T cells in peripheral blood. Produced via immunoSEQ multiplex PCR; TCRdb's table is partial and in-frame only. In the table there are about 85,000 clones, 88% of which are singletons. The sequencing input was blood. These TCRs come from a person aged 18 to 70 in good health. Each CDR3 is given with its conserved first and last residue. Fields, in order: clone size, V gene, J gene, D gene, CDR3 protein, CDR3 DNA. A D gene is named only where the DNA matches it firmly. Expanded clones get a size class; other rows say once, few or many, or leave the size out.

>NA|TRBV11-2|TRBJ2-5|NA
CASSQSGQETQYF
TGTGCCAGCAGCCAGAGTGGCCAAGAGACCCAGTACTTC
>NA|TRBV7-7|TRBJ2-5|NA
CASSLPPRSLASQETQYF
TGTGCCAGCAGCCTCCCCCCACGAAGTCTAGCGAGCCAAGAGACCCAGTACTTC
>NA|TRBV15|TRBJ2-1|TRBD1
CATSRGQGIDEQFF
TGTGCCACCAGCAGAGGACAGGGTATCGATGAGCAGTTCTTC
>NA|TRBV5-1|TRBJ2-7|NA
CASSASGREQYF
TGCGCCAGCAGCGCCTCAGGGCGGGAGCAGTACTTC
>NA|TRBV4-3|TRBJ2-1|NA
CASSHGGGGGSLMHNEQFF
TGCGCCAGCAGCCATGGTGGGGGAGGCGGAAGCTTAATGCACAATGAGCAGTTCTTC
>few|TRBV6-1|TRBJ2-4|TRBD2
CASVGTSGGGNIQYF
TGTGCCAGCGTCGGGACTAGCGGGGGTGGAAACATTCAGTACTTC
>once|TRBV7-8|TRBJ2-1|NA
CASSLGEGILREQFF
TGTGCCAGCAGCTTGGGTGAAGGGATCTTACGGGAGCAGTTCTTC
>NA|TRBV5-6|TRBJ1-2|NA
CASSSDPTGWINYGYTF
TGTGCCAGCAGCTCGGATCCTACAGGGTGGATTAACTATGGCTACACCTTC
>once|TRBV7-9|TRBJ1-3|NA
CASSFLQSSGNTIYF
TGTGCCAGCAGCTTCCTTCAGAGCTCTGGAAACACCATATATTTT
>NA|TRBV10-2|TRBJ2-1|TRBD1
CASSQPGHRGSYNEQFF
TGCGCCAGCAGCCAACCAGGGCACAGGGGCTCCTACAATGAGCAGTTCTTC
>few|TRBV7-2|TRBJ1-6|NA
CASTRPSNNSPLHF
TGTGCCAGCACCCGACCCTCGAATAATTCACCCCTCCACTTT
>NA|TRBV7-2|TRBJ2-3|NA
CASNVGRTDTQYF
TGTGCCAGCAACGTGGGCCGCACAGATACGCAGTATTTT
>NA|TRBV7-2|TRBJ2-3|NA
CASRPLGDTQYF
TGTGCCAGCAGGCCCTTAGGGGATACGCAGTATTTT
>NA|TRBV28|TRBJ1-5|TRBD1
CASSSPPGQPYNQPQHF
TGTGCCAGCAGTTCTCCCCCGGGACAGCCATACAATCAGCCCCAGCATTTT
>NA|TRBV5-4|TRBJ2-4|TRBD1
CASTPGTGERTKNIQYF
TGTGCCAGCACCCCCGGGACAGGGGAGAGGACCAAAAACATTCAGTACTTC
>NA|TRBV7-2|TRBJ2-2|NA
CASSSWGPRTGELFF
TGTGCCAGCAGTTCGTGGGGGCCGAGGACCGGGGAGCTGTTTTTT
>NA|TRBV5-8|TRBJ2-2|TRBD2
CASSRPGAGGNTGELFF
TGTGCCAGCAGCCGCCCCGGAGCGGGGGGGAACACCGGGGAGCTGTTTTTT
>NA|TRBV4-3|TRBJ2-7|NA
CASSQDIGTHTYEQYF
TGCGCCAGCAGCCAAGATATCGGGACACATACCTACGAGCAGTACTTC
>NA|TRBV29-1|TRBJ2-5|NA
CSVSQVLEETQYF
TGCAGCGTTTCACAGGTATTAGAAGAGACCCAGTACTTC
>NA|TRBV7-2|TRBJ1-2|TRBD1
CASSLAGGQVAYGYTF
TGTGCCAGCAGCTTAGCAGGGGGACAGGTCGCCTATGGCTACACCTTC
>NA|TRBV2|TRBJ1-1|NA
CASKELMNTEAFF
TGTGCCAGCAAAGAACTCATGAACACTGAAGCTTTCTTT
>NA|TRBV5-5|TRBJ2-3|TRBD2
CASSSPLAGGTDTQYF
TGTGCCAGCAGCTCCCCACTAGCGGGAGGCACAGATACGCAGTATTTT
>NA|TRBV13|TRBJ2-1|TRBD2
CASRPTSGSYNEQFF
TGTGCCAGCAGACCGACTAGCGGTTCCTACAATGAGCAGTTCTTC
>NA|TRBV27|TRBJ2-7|NA
CASRAGLYEQYF
TGTGCCAGCAGGGCGGGGCTGTACGAGCAGTACTTC
>NA|TRBV13|TRBJ2-7|NA
CASSLDSGVRVDF
TGTGCCAGCAGCTTAGACAGTGGGGTAAGGGTCGACTTC
>NA|TRBV20-1|TRBJ2-7|NA
CSARAYEQYF
TGCAGTGCTAGGGCCTACGAGCAGTACTTC
>NA|TRBV6-4|TRBJ2-3|TRBD2
CASSDSGLATDTQYF
TGTGCCAGCAGTGACTCTGGACTAGCGACAGATACGCAGTATTTT
>NA|TRBV13|TRBJ2-5|TRBD2
CASSLGRGEGETQYF
TGTGCCAGCAGCTTAGGACGGGGGGAGGGAGAGACCCAGTACTTC
>NA|TRBV6-6|TRBJ1-1|NA
CASRLWTASATEAFF
TGTGCCAGCAGGCTGTGGACGGCGTCGGCCACTGAAGCTTTCTTT
>NA|TRBV5-5|TRBJ1-5|NA
CASSPGGGNQPQHF
TGTGCCAGCAGCCCCGGAGGAGGCAATCAGCCCCAGCATTTT
>NA|TRBV6-1|TRBJ1-3|NA
CASRVSGNTIYF
TGTGCCAGCAGGGTCTCTGGAAACACCATATATTTT
>NA|TRBV7-9|TRBJ1-1|NA
CASSLLSEGGMNTEAFF
TGTGCCAGCAGCCTATTAAGTGAGGGAGGGATGAACACTGAAGCTTTCTTT
>NA|TRBV9|TRBJ1-3|NA
CASSVEGSYGNTIYF
TGTGCCAGCAGCGTAGAAGGATCGTATGGCAACACCATATATTTT
>NA|TRBV5-1|TRBJ2-5|TRBD1
CASSPLTGVEETQYF
TGCGCCAGCAGCCCGCTCACAGGGGTCGAGGAGACCCAGTACTTC
>NA|TRBV29-1|TRBJ2-7|NA
CSAPRAYEQYF
TGCAGCGCCCCCCGGGCATACGAGCAGTACTTC
>NA|TRBV9|TRBJ1-4|NA
CASSVGGATNEKLFF
TGTGCCAGCAGCGTTGGGGGAGCAACTAATGAAAAACTGTTTTTT
>NA|TRBV28|TRBJ2-7|NA
CASSPRVPTYEQYF
TGTGCCAGCAGTCCCAGGGTACCGACCTACGAGCAGTACTTC
>NA|TRBV11-2|TRBJ2-3|TRBD1
CASSLGWTGSSTDTQYF
TGTGCCAGCAGCTTGGGTTGGACAGGGAGTAGCACAGATACGCAGTATTTT
>once|TRBV6-5|TRBJ2-3|NA
CASSYSVHGRDTQYF
TGTGCCAGCAGTTACTCTGTCCACGGTCGCGATACGCAGTATTTT
>NA|TRBV4-3|TRBJ2-3|NA
CASSRSPQGSLDTQYF
TGCGCCAGCAGCCGGTCTCCTCAGGGGAGCCTCGATACGCAGTATTTT
>NA|TRBV7-8|TRBJ2-3|TRBD2
CASSLDPGGGWEDTQYF
TGTGCCAGCAGCTTAGACCCCGGGGGGGGATGGGAAGATACGCAGTATTTT
>NA|TRBV7-8|TRBJ1-5|NA
CASSPDPRGTGNQPQHF
TGTGCCAGCAGCCCAGACCCCCGGGGGACGGGCAATCAGCCCCAGCATTTT
>NA|TRBV7-2|TRBJ2-6|TRBD2
CASSLALAGVVLFSGANVLTF
TGTGCCAGCAGCTTAGCGCTGGCGGGGGTCGTGCTTTTCTCTGGGGCCAACGTCCTGACTTTC
>NA|TRBV12-5|TRBJ2-5|TRBD2
CASARTSSDQYF
TGTGCTAGTGCCCGGACTAGTAGCGACCAGTACTTC
>NA|TRBV27|TRBJ2-3|NA
CASSFWGATDTQYF
TGTGCCAGCAGTTTCTGGGGGGCCACAGATACGCAGTATTTT
>once|TRBV28|TRBJ1-3|NA
CASSFGSRNTIYF
TGTGCCAGCAGTTTCGGCTCCAGAAACACCATATATTTT
>NA|TRBV4-3|TRBJ2-6|NA
CASSQGGGYSGANVLTF
TGCGCCAGCAGCCAAGGGGGCGGGTACTCTGGGGCCAACGTCCTGACTTTC
>few|TRBV11-3|TRBJ1-6|NA
CASSSSGRSLHF
TGTGCCAGCAGCTCATCAGGGAGATCCCTCCACTTT
>once|TRBV4-3|TRBJ2-3|NA
CASSQVLSGTDTQYF
TGCGCCAGCAGCCAAGTTTTAAGCGGCACAGATACGCAGTATTTT
>NA|TRBV10-3|TRBJ2-7|NA
CAISGNYAQQYF
TGTGCCATCAGTGGGAATTATGCGCAACAGTACTTC